What follows describes a single T cell receptor (beta chain). This clonotype is medium-sized (0.01 to 0.1%) in its sample. Which antigen it targets is not known. No base-level quality is on record; no much larger clone is a single base apart. This record belongs to a study of naive and memory T cell subsets (dated by TCRdb to the late 2010s). About the full investigation: The figure summarizing these samples reported 10 blood donors, 7 tuberculin skin test biopsies and 3 saline control biopsies. PCR2 was typically run as a SYBR Green qPCR and stopped at a set threshold, although low-input samples could use end-point PCR of around 6 cycles instead. What the work shows at the level of the full study, not this receptor alone: The RNA-based method was acknowledged as potentially sensitive to TCR transcript changes with T cell activation and differentiation.

A robust, sensitive protocol for the amplification, sequencing and analysis of TCRs was described in the study, in which 3' ligation of a UMI-containing oligonucleotide to TCR cDNA was used. For whole blood analysis, about 2.5 ml of peripheral blood was drawn from adult healthy volunteers into Tempus tubes, and RNA was extracted according to the manufacturer's instructions. Total RNA was used without cell sorting and was treated with RQ1 DNase before reverse transcription, with a target input of about 1 to 1000 ng. Libraries were prepared from skin biopsies and whole blood so that pipeline robustness could be tested in samples in which T cells form a minority population. The library was obtained by 5' RACE. The ligated cDNA was amplified by four rounds of PCR, in which nested alpha and beta constant region primers were used together with the SP2 primer. For the blood and skin samples, TCR RNA was reverse transcribed with SuperScript IV using primers for the alpha and beta constant regions. Using T4 RNA ligase 1, an oligonucleotide carrying both the Illumina SP2 primer and a UMI was ligated onto the 3' end of the cDNA. The 12-nucleotide UMI consisted of two random hexamers with an eight-base spacer between the hexamers to prevent hairpin formation. TCR alpha and beta chain libraries were processed separately from the second PCR onward, with dual indexing for multiplexing. After pooling, the indexed libraries were analyzed by capillary electrophoresis and sequenced on either an Illumina MiSeq or NextSeq. PhiX DNA at about 5-7.5% was added to the libraries to raise base diversity and improve cluster recognition. As for how the authors treated the data: UMIs were extracted from read 2 by Demultiplexor and combined with the TCR sequence from read 1, and reads were split according to sample indices. Decombinator identified V and J genes and V-J junctions, assigning each TCR a five-part identifier including V and J deletions. Collapsinator used UMIs to correct sequencing errors and PCR amplification heterogeneity, yielding UMI-based abundance per TCR. CDR3Translator turned identifiers into nucleotide sequence, translated the nucleotide sequence into amino acids, and pulled out CDR3 regions based on terminal motifs. After normalization to the amount of input RNA, error-corrected alpha and beta TCR counts from blood and skin were compared. The raw public reads went through TCRdb reprocessing: fastp at Q25, MiXCR clone calling, in-frame beta chains kept. CDR3 protein duplicates are merged, each entry listing the most common genes and DNA. The V and J calls were determined by TCRdb, not by the authors. In all, the sample holds some 60,000 distinct CDR3 sequences, and under 10% of those were seen once. The ten biggest clones cover around 9.8% of the sample.

CDR1 SEHNR and CDR2 FQNEAQ are derived from the germline V gene (reference sequence). Trimming takes 5 bases off V and 3 bases off J; junction bases not matched to a gene: 4. Its CDR3 holds 15 amino acids, cysteine through phenylalanine. Of all the DNA, just the CDR3 is kept, 45 bases in frame from base 1. This TCR was sampled from a female donor in good health. The chain joins TRBV7-9 to TRBJ1-4; 9 bases in the junction line up with TRBD1. The CDR3 is CASSRTGGSNEKLFF. The nucleotide sequence is given as TGTGCCAGCAGCCGCACAGGGGGCTCTAATGAAAAACTGTTTTTT.